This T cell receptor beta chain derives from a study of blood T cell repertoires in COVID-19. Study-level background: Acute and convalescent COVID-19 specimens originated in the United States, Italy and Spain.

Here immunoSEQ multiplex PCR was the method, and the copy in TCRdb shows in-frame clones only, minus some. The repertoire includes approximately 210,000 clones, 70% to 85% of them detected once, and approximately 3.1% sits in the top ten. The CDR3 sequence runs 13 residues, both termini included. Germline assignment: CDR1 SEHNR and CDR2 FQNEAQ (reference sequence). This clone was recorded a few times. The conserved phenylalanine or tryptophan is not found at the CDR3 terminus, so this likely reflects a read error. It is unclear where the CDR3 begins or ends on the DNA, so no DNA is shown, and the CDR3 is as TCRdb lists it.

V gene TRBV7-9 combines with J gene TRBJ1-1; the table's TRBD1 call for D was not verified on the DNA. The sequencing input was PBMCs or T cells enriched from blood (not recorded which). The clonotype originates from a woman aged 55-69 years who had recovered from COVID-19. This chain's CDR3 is CASSSRVGDTLFL.